The text below deals with one T cell receptor beta chain. Sequencing used immunoSEQ multiplex PCR; TCRdb keeps in-frame clones, though not all of them. The sample contains about 89,000 clones, approximately 96% of which appear only once. V was trimmed by 4 bases and J by 2 bases, leaving 9 bases between them. The CDR3 extends over 13 amino acids. Germline CDR1 is ENHRY and CDR2 is SYGVKD. The sample originates from a study of technical replicates of blood from a few donors. The TCR comes from a human donor in good health. The chain is built from TRBV10-3 and TRBJ2-7; D gene ambiguous. The sample taken for sequencing was T cells isolated from PBMCs. CDR3 nucleotide sequence: TGTGCCATCAGTGCAGCAGGTACCTACGAGCAGTACTTC. It codes for CAISAAGTYEQYF.